Each of the 8 T cell receptor beta chains below was sequenced from the same sample in a study of cytotoxic CD8 clonotypes in ibrutinib-treated CLL. TCRdb's copy holds only in-frame clones and misses some; the assay was immunoSEQ multiplex PCR. This table holds some 70,000 clones, approximately 90% found once. The input for sequencing was PBMCs, taken after 12 months of ibrutinib treatment. These receptors were obtained from a human donor with chronic lymphocytic leukemia.

J is TRBJ2-1 and V is TRBV7-9; D tentatively fits TRBD1 or TRBD2 (5 bases each). Trimming left V 2 bases short and J 10 bases short, with 12 bases between. The CDR3 has 13 amino acids. The V gene's germline CDR1 is SEHNR and CDR2 FQNEAQ (reference sequence). The CDR3 coding sequence is TGTGCCAGCAGCTTAAGGACCGAGGGGGAGCAGTTCTTC. It yields the protein CASSLRTEGEQFF. The variable domain in full, completed from reference TRBV7-9 and TRBJ2-1, reads DTGVSQNPRHKITKRGQNVTFRCDPISEHNRLYWYRQTLGQGPEFLTYFQNEAQLEKSRLLSDRFSAERPKGSFSTLEIQRTEQGDSAMYLCASSLRTEGEQFFGPGTRLTVL.

V and J are TRBV30 and TRBJ1-2; TRBD1 matches 9 bases. Germline V gene data show CDR1 as GTSNPN and CDR2 as SVGIG (reference sequence). V gave up 1 base and J gave up 7 bases; unmatched junction bases: 7. The CDR3 loop spans 14 amino acids. CDR3 coding DNA: TGTGCCTGGAGTGCTGGACAGGGGCTGAGTGGCTACACCTTC. It specifies CAWSAGQGLSGYTF.

This clone has a single count. V usage is TRBV27 and J usage is TRBJ2-7; D remains ambiguous. V was pared by 4 bases and J by 5 bases, with 15 bases between. This CDR3 is 14 amino acids long. Germline loops: CDR1 MNHEY, CDR2 SMNVEV (reference sequence). CDR3 sequence (DNA): TGTGCCAGCAGTTCAAGCCCCCAGGCGCACGAGCAGTACTTC. Translation gives CASSSSPQAHEQYF.

The chain employs TRBV28 and TRBJ2-1; 13 bases agree with TRBD2. Trimming took 5 bases from V and 2 from J; bases not matched to a gene: 6. Per germline, CDR1 MDHEN and CDR2 SYDVKM. The CDR3 extends over 17 amino acids. The CDR3 region has the DNA TGTGCCAGCAGTCCCGGACTAGCGGGAGTACCCTACAATGAGCAGTTCTTC. Translating gives CASSPGLAGVPYNEQFF.

The CDR3 is CASSREGSRFGGSRQYF. The CDR3 DNA is TGTGCCAGCAGCCGAGAGGGGAGCCGGTTTGGCGGGTCGAGGCAGTATTTT. The chain has TRBV5-8 and TRBJ2-3; D might be TRBD1 or TRBD2, each matching 5 bases. From germline, CDR1 is SGHTS and CDR2 YDEGEE. V gave up 4 bases and J gave up 11 bases, with 29 bases separating them. CDR3 length: 17 amino acids.

This clone was detected only once. This rearrangement joins TRBV9 to TRBJ1-4, with D perhaps matching TRBD1 (5 bases). Germline V CDR1 and CDR2: SGDLS, YYNGEE. The germline V and J ends were trimmed by 0 bases and 6 bases, with 12 bases remaining between them. The CDR3 runs to 15 residues. CDR3 DNA sequence: TGTGCCAGCAGCGTAGTGGGCAGGGCGGATGAAAAACTGTTTTTT. Translated: CASSVVGRADEKLFF.

The rearrangement links TRBV5-6 to TRBJ2-2; D perhaps matches TRBD2 (5 bases). From germline, CDR1 is SGHDT and CDR2 YYEEEE. V was shortened by 1 base and J by 4 bases, with 14 bases between the two germline ends. This CDR3 is 16 amino acids long. The CDR3 spells CASSLRGYYGTGELFF. The DNA of the CDR3 is TGTGCCAGCAGCTTGCGAGGGTATTATGGCACCGGGGAGCTGTTTTTT.

V usage is TRBV7-8 and J usage is TRBJ1-1; TRBD1 might be the D (5 bases). V gave up 2 bases and J gave up 4 bases, with 14 bases separating them. This CDR3 spans 15 amino acids. Germline V gene data show CDR1 as SGHVS and CDR2 as FQNEAQ. The CDR3 protein is CASSLYWGSTTEAFF. The CDR3 DNA follows: TGTGCCAGCAGCTTATACTGGGGCTCTACCACTGAAGCTTTCTTT.